Following are 13 T cell receptor beta chains from one sample sequenced in a study of CD8 T cells in ankylosing spondylitis (dated by TCRdb to about 2017). Libraries came from 5' RACE. Sequenced on an Illumina HiSeq 2500. TCRdb reprocessed the public reads (quality trimming at Q25 with fastp, clone calling with MiXCR) and kept in-frame beta chains. Each CDR3 protein appears once, grouped with its most common genes and DNA. The sample includes 200,000 or so distinct CDR3 sequences, with around a sixth observed a single time. The ten largest clones capture approximately 4% of the sample. Sample: blood, either unsorted or a sorted T cell fraction (not recorded which). Source of these receptors: a male donor under 30 with ankylosing spondylitis or in good health (not recorded which). Donor details come from another sample of the same person, matched by shared clones.

This clonotype was seen many times. The rearrangement joins TRBV6-5 to TRBJ2-1; D unresolved. Between the trimmed V and J ends, which lost 7 bases and 5 bases, there was a span of 12 bases. CDR1 is MNHEY and CDR2 is SVGAGI in the germline V gene. The CDR3 sequence is 13 residues long. CDR3: CASTQDGNNEQFF. The DNA of the CDR3 is TGTGCCAGCACCCAAGACGGAAACAATGAGCAGTTCTTC.

This clonotype was seen repeatedly, ten times or more. The chain has TRBV7-8 and TRBJ2-7; D gene uncertain. V was clipped by 1 base and J by 2 bases, with 6 bases between them. This CDR3 spans 13 amino acids. Germline values: CDR1 SGHVS, CDR2 FQNEAQ. The CDR3 loop is CASSLETPYEQYV. As DNA, the CDR3 is TGTGCCAGCAGCTTAGAGACCCCCTACGAGCAGTACGTC.

Ten or more counts support this clonotype. The gene calls are TRBV5-1 and TRBJ1-1; D gene uncertain. V was shortened by 4 bases and J by 5 bases, with 6 bases between the two germline ends. The CDR3 is made up of 11 amino acids. CDR1 is SGHRS and CDR2 is YFSETQ in the germline V gene. The CDR3 here is CASSAGTEAFF. The CDR3, as DNA: TGCGCCAGCAGCGCGGGAACTGAAGCTTTCTTT. The full variable domain, its missing parts supplied by reference TRBV5-1 and TRBJ1-1, is KAGVTQTPRYLIKTRGQQVTLSCSPISGHRSVSWYQQTPGQGLQFLFEYFSETQRNKGNFPGRFSGRQFSNSRSEMNVSTLELGDSALYLCASSAGTEAFFGQGTRLTVV.

This chain joins TRBV15 and TRBJ1-5; 9 positions agree with TRBD1. The germline CDR1 and CDR2 sequences are LNHNV and YYDKDF (reference sequence). The junction had 5 bases not matched to a gene; V was cut back by 2 bases and J by 3 bases. The CDR3 runs to 16 residues. The DNA for the CDR3 is TGTGCCACCAGCAGAAGGACAGGGGTGTCCAATCAGCCCCAGCATTTT. This translates into CATSRRTGVSNQPQHF.

This clonotype was observed at least ten times. The CDR3 DNA is TGCGCCAGCAGCCGAAAGACAGGGGCCGCTAATTCACCCCTCCACTTT. Protein: CASSRKTGAANSPLHF. The chain joins TRBV4-3 to TRBJ1-6; 8 bases align to TRBD1. The V and J ends lost 4 bases and 6 bases, in that order; junction bases with no gene match: 8. The CDR3 spans 16 residues. Germline lookup yields CDR1 LGHNA and CDR2 YSLEER.

At least ten counts were recorded for this clonotype. The chain combines TRBV7-3 with TRBJ2-1, with D perhaps being TRBD1 or TRBD2 (6 bases each). Trimming pared 2 bases from V and 3 bases from J, leaving 14 bases between. Germline V gene data show CDR1 as SGHTA and CDR2 as FQGTGA. CDR3 length: 16 residues. The DNA of the CDR3 is TGTGCCAGCAGCTTAGGAGGGGGTAGTTTCTACAATGAGCAGTTCTTC. Translated, it gives CASSLGGGSFYNEQFF.

The table lists this clonotype with a few counts. The chain couples TRBV20-1 to TRBJ1-1, with a weak D call TRBD1 (5 bases). The V gene lost 1 base and the J gene lost 3 bases, with 6 bases spanning the gap. Germline V gives CDR1 DFQATT, CDR2 SNEGSKA (reference sequence). This CDR3 spans 12 amino acids. The CDR3 bases are TGCAGTGCTAGAGCGACAGACACTGAAGCTTTCTTT. It translates to CSARATDTEAFF.

This clonotype showed up many times. The rearrangement links TRBV7-9 to TRBJ1-5, with TRBD1 as a possible D gene (6 bases). The V gene's germline CDR1 is SEHNR and CDR2 FQNEAQ (reference sequence). V shed 1 base and J shed 6 bases, with 10 bases lying between them. The CDR3 totals 14 residues. The CDR3 sequence: CASSLDRAGQPQHF. The CDR3 nucleotides are TGTGCCAGCAGCTTAGACAGGGCAGGTCAGCCCCAGCATTTT.

This clonotype has more than one count but fewer than ten. The chain is built from TRBV6-1 and TRBJ1-2; D unclear. V lost 2 bases to trimming and J lost 5 bases, with 12 bases between them. Germline-derived CDR1 and CDR2 are MNHNS and SASEGT. This CDR3 region has 14 residues. The CDR3 DNA reads TGTGCCAGCAGTGAAATCGGCACGGAGTATGGCTACACCTTC. Protein sequence: CASSEIGTEYGYTF.

This clonotype was seen many times. The chain recombines TRBV20-1 with TRBJ2-7; D not resolved. The V end was cut by 8 bases, the J end by 6 bases, with 26 bases between. The CDR3 covers 15 residues. In germline, CDR1 is DFQATT, CDR2 SNEGSKA (reference sequence). The chain's CDR3 is CSTVQAPLRKVEQYF. CDR3 bases: TGCAGTACGGTCCAGGCACCACTAAGAAAGGTCGAGCAGTACTTC.

This clonotype was seen ten or more times. This chain joins TRBV4-1 and TRBJ1-5; no reliable D call. CDR3 size: 14 residues. CDR1 and CDR2 from the germline V gene are MGHRA and YSYEKL. The V gene lost 0 bases and the J gene lost 6 bases, with 9 bases spanning the gap. The CDR3 reads CASSQESEVQPQHF. The CDR3 nucleotides read TGCGCCAGCAGCCAAGAAAGTGAGGTTCAGCCCCAGCATTTT.

This clonotype occurred many times. The chain uses TRBV4-3 and TRBJ2-5; TRBD1 aligns across 8 bases. CDR1 LGHNA and CDR2 YSLEER come from the germline V gene. V trimming: 0 bases; J trimming: 6 bases; junction bases outside the gene matches: 3. This CDR3 has 14 residues. The CDR3 DNA reads TGCGCCAGCAGCCAAGATCAGGGGGCAAAGACCCAGTACTTC. Translating gives CASSQDQGAKTQYF.

The table lists this clonotype with many counts. The rearrangement joins TRBV20-1 to TRBJ2-5; D might be TRBD1 (6 bases). CDR3 length: 14 amino acids. Between the trimmed V and J ends, which lost 1 base and 3 bases, there was a span of 12 bases. Looked up from germline, CDR1 is DFQATT and CDR2 is SNEGSKA (reference sequence). DNA for the CDR3: TGCAGTGCTAGAGCCGGGACATCCGAAGAGACCCAGTACTTC. Translating gives CSARAGTSEETQYF.